The clone carrying this T cell receptor (beta chain) was recorded a few times. The data belong to a study of T cell repertoires in cytomegalovirus infection. There are 14 residues in the CDR3. The ends were cut back, 0 bases at V and 4 bases at J, with 10 bases in the middle. CDR1 SEHNR and CDR2 FQNEAQ come from the germline V gene (reference sequence). MiXCR was run by TCRdb on the reads, yielding one entry per CDR3 protein. The table shows hundreds of thousands of distinct CDR3 sequences, with 24% occurring only once. This receptor was obtained from a human donor in good health (CMV status not recorded). Some clones in this sample may be carry-over from other donors' samples. What was sequenced was CD8+ T cells from PBMCs. The rearrangement links TRBV7-9 to TRBJ2-7; the D is unclear. CDR3 residues: CASSLAVEPYEQYV. CDR3 coding DNA: TGTGCCAGCAGCTTAGCTGTGGAACCTTACGAGCAGTACGTC.